The rows below give T cell receptor beta chains drawn from one sample of a study of blood T cell repertoires in COVID-19. Clones were read by immunoSEQ multiplex PCR, and TCRdb kept only the in-frame ones, dropping some. This table holds about 350,000 clones, more than 75% found once. The specimen sequenced was PBMCs or T cells enriched from blood (not recorded which). The receptors originated from a woman aged 30 to 39 who had recovered from COVID-19. Both conserved end residues are part of each CDR3. The D gene is left open where the match is weak. Rows give clone size only sometimes, using once, few, many, or a class for an expanded clone.

-,-,TRBV11-2,TRBJ2-1,CASSLDRVNEQFF,TGTGCCAGCAGCTTAGACAGGGTCAATGAGCAGTTCTTC
TRBD1,few,TRBV6-5,TRBJ1-1,CASRLGQGLNTEAFF,TGTGCCAGCAGGTTGGGACAGGGCTTGAACACTGAAGCTTTCTTT
TRBD1,-,TRBV7-2,TRBJ2-5,CASSSLHTGAGETQYF,TGTGCCAGCAGCTCCCTACATACAGGGGCGGGAGAGACCCAGTACTTC
TRBD1,-,TRBV6-5,TRBJ2-2,CASSIRTGDTGELFF,TGTGCCAGCAGTATCAGGACAGGGGACACCGGGGAGCTGTTTTTT
TRBD1,once,TRBV9,TRBJ2-2,CASSVAGQGANTGELFF,TGTGCCAGCAGCGTAGCGGGACAGGGGGCGAACACCGGGGAGCTGTTTTTT
-,-,TRBV5-4,TRBJ1-4,CASSLPGRGSEKLFF,TGTGCCAGCAGCTTACCGGGACGGGGGAGTGAAAAACTGTTTTTT
TRBD2,-,TRBV7-3,TRBJ2-5,CASSLRGGGRVMSETQYF,TGTGCCAGCAGCCTACGGGGCGGGGGGCGTGTGATGTCAGAGACCCAGTACTTC
-,-,TRBV9,TRBJ1-2,CASSVGVEDGYTF,TGTGCCAGCAGCGTAGGGGTAGAGGATGGCTACACCTTC
TRBD1,-,TRBV30,TRBJ1-6,CAAGTGDGSPLHF,TGTGCCGCGGGGACAGGCGACGGTTCACCCCTCCACTTT
TRBD1,once,TRBV28,TRBJ1-6,CASSGEPGQGKSQASSPLHF,TGTGCCAGCAGTGGGGAACCGGGACAGGGGAAGAGTCAGGCGAGCTCACCCCTCCACTTT
-,-,TRBV7-9,TRBJ2-3,CASRDINSPRQADTQYF,TGTGCCAGCAGAGATATAAACAGTCCCCGGCAAGCAGATACGCAGTATTTT
TRBD1,-,TRBV18,TRBJ1-4,CASSRGQGATNEKLFF,TGTGCCAGCTCAAGAGGACAGGGAGCAACTAATGAAAAACTGTTTTTT
-,-,TRBV27,TRBJ1-4,CASSLCVDPGYEKLFF,TGTGCCAGCAGTTTATGCGTCGACCCCGGGTATGAAAAACTGTTTTTT
-,-,TRBV10-3,TRBJ2-1,CAISESAGDEQFF,TGTGCCATCAGTGAGTCCGCAGGTGATGAGCAGTTCTTC
-,-,TRBV6-5,TRBJ1-6,CASSSGRQARSSPLHF,TGTGCCAGCAGTTCCGGACGACAGGCGCGCAGTTCACCCCTCCACTTT
-,once,TRBV6-5,TRBJ1-6,CASSYGGRYTNSPLHF,TGTGCCAGCAGTTACGGGGGCCGTTACACCAATTCACCCCTCCACTTT
-,-,TRBV21-1,TRBJ2-7,CASSKDVGQGAYEQYF,-
TRBD1,-,TRBV28,TRBJ1-3,CASRRGGAGNTIYF,TGTGCCAGCAGGCGAGGGGGCGCAGGAAACACCATATATTTT
-,-,TRBV30,TRBJ2-7,CAWSLVGRREQYF,TGTGCCTGGAGTTTAGTAGGGAGGCGGGAGCAGTACTTC
-,-,TRBV12-5,TRBJ1-1,CASGLGRGVNTEAFF,TGTGCTAGTGGTTTAGGTAGAGGTGTGAACACTGAAGCTTTCTTT
TRBD1,-,TRBV27,TRBJ1-1,CASRFIDRGDTEAFF,TGTGCCAGCAGATTTATCGACAGGGGGGATACTGAAGCTTTCTTT
-,-,TRBV9,TRBJ1-2,CASSRRGRYGYTF,TGTGCCAGCAGCCGAAGGGGTAGATACGGCTACACCTTC
-,-,TRBV5-6,TRBJ2-3,CASAGGRGNTDTQYF,TGTGCCAGCGCTGGTGGTCGGGGGAATACAGATACGCAGTATTTT
-,-,TRBV23-1,TRBJ1-1,CASSQVNGRDTRRMGTEAFF,TGCGCCAGCAGTCAGGTAAATGGCCGGGACACTAGAAGGATGGGCACTGAAGCTTTCTTT
TRBD1,-,TRBV7-2,TRBJ1-5,CASSLTGQGIQPQHF,TGTGCCAGCAGCTTAACGGGACAGGGGATTCAGCCCCAGCATTTT
-,-,TRBV6-6,TRBJ1-5,CASTPAAGGRRPQHF,TGTGCCAGCACCCCAGCGGCGGGGGGGAGGAGGCCCCAGCATTTT
TRBD1,-,TRBV5-1,TRBJ1-1,CASRTGQGLGTEAFF,TGCGCCAGCAGGACGGGACAGGGTTTGGGCACTGAAGCTTTCTTT
-,-,TRBV15,TRBJ2-2,CATMGRAGSNTGELFF,TGTGCCACCATGGGGCGAGCAGGGTCCAACACCGGGGAGCTGTTTTTT
-,-,TRBV3-1/TRBV3-2,TRBJ2-1,CASSLVPTWLDKEQFF,TGTGCCAGCAGCCTGGTGCCCACATGGCTCGACAAAGAGCAGTTCTTC
TRBD2,-,TRBV4-3,TRBJ2-3,CASSGVGGTDTQYF,TGCGCCAGCAGCGGAGTGGGGGGGACAGATACGCAGTATTTT
-,-,TRBV7-2,TRBJ1-2,CASSLDRGGYGYTF,TGTGCCAGCAGCCTGGACCGGGGAGGGTATGGCTACACCTTC
TRBD2,-,TRBV5-1,TRBJ2-3,CASSSAGVSTDTQYF,TGCGCCAGCAGCTCAGCGGGGGTCAGCACAGATACGCAGTATTTT
TRBD1,-,TRBV19,TRBJ1-1,CASSTSGTGVAEAFF,TGTGCCAGTAGTACCTCCGGGACAGGGGTGGCTGAAGCTTTCTTT